This T cell receptor beta chain was retrieved from a study of T cell changes during pregnancy in multiple sclerosis. The V end was cut by 4 bases, the J end by 1 base, with 7 bases between. This CDR3 is 13 amino acids long. The germline CDR1 and CDR2 sequences are SGHTA and FQGNSA. TCRdb keeps only in-frame clones here, not all; method: immunoSEQ multiplex PCR. Of 90,000 to 120,000 clones listed, around 93% were seen once; the top ten hold roughly 0.78%. Comment on this clone: Given a much more abundant clone one base away, this may be a read error.

This clonotype was obtained from a female donor in good health, enrolled as a control in a pregnancy study. This material consisted of peripheral blood, taken in the third trimester of pregnancy. The V and J genes are TRBV7-2 and TRBJ1-1; perhaps TRBD1 as D (6 bases). The CDR3 DNA reads as TGTGCCAGCAGCTCGGGACAGAACACTGAAGCTTTCTTT. Its protein is CASSSGQNTEAFF.